The 25 T cell receptor beta chains presented below share a single source sample, sequenced in a study of cytomegalovirus exposure and HLA in healthy donors. The PCR had 60 Vbeta and 13 Jbeta primers. Only in-frame clones appear in the TCRdb table, and some are missing; sequencing was by immunoSEQ multiplex PCR. Its listing shows under 100,000 clones. The sequenced sample consisted of PBMCs. The receptors shown here come from a man younger than 40 in good health and CMV-seronegative.

Here the CDR3 DNA reads TGTGCCAGCAGCGGGACAGGGGACTCCTACAATGAGCAGTTCTTC. Its translation is CASSGTGDSYNEQFF. The V and J genes are TRBV9 and TRBJ2-1, with 9 bases identical to TRBD1. Germline values: CDR1 SGDLS, CDR2 YYNGEE. Trimming cost V 3 bases and J 0 bases; bases outside gene matches: 1. The CDR3 loop spans 15 amino acids.

V is TRBV11-2 and J is TRBJ1-1; TRBD1 aligns across 9 bases. Trimming took 5 bases from V and 4 from J; bases not matched to a gene: 5. The CDR3 consists of 14 residues. Germline CDR1 is SGHAT and CDR2 is FQNNGV. The CDR3 region is CASSPGQGSTEAFF. For the CDR3, the DNA is TGTGCCAGCAGCCCGGGACAGGGTTCCACTGAAGCTTTCTTT.

The chain links TRBV6-4 to TRBJ2-2, with D uncertain. Between the trimmed V and J ends, which lost 7 bases and 4 bases, there was a span of 13 bases. This CDR3 has 14 residues. CDR1 is MRHNA, CDR2 SNTAGT, per germline. CDR3 DNA: TGTGCCAGCAAGGTGAACGGAGCCACCGGGGAGCTGTTTTTT. This gives the protein CASKVNGATGELFF.

The V gene is TRBV9, the J gene TRBJ2-1, with D possibly matching TRBD2 (5 bases). Germline CDR1 is SGDLS and CDR2 is YYNGEE. The CDR3 covers 15 residues. V lost 0 bases to trimming and J lost 2 bases, with 9 bases between them. Written as DNA, the CDR3 is TGTGCCAGCAGCGTAGCCACCGGGACCTACAATGAGCAGTTCTTC. It specifies CASSVATGTYNEQFF.

The chain employs TRBV5-6 and TRBJ2-7, with D possibly TRBD1 on 7 matching bases. V was clipped by 3 bases and J by 3 bases, with 10 bases between them. Per germline, CDR1 SGHDT and CDR2 YYEEEE. The CDR3 contains 13 residues. The CDR3 DNA sequence: TGTGCCAGCAGCTGGGGGGACAGCTACGAGCAGTACTTC. Residues: CASSWGDSYEQYF.

CDR3 sequence: CSATIGNTIYF. CDR3 DNA: TGCAGTGCTACCATTGGAAACACCATATATTTT. The chain links TRBV20-1 to TRBJ1-3; D not resolved. Trimming pared 4 bases from V and 3 bases from J, leaving 4 bases between. CDR1 and CDR2 (germline): DFQATT, SNEGSKA (reference sequence). This CDR3 region has 11 residues.

This chain uses TRBV28 with TRBJ1-5; D is possibly TRBD1 (6 bases). The CDR3 loop spans 14 amino acids. Looked up from germline, CDR1 is MDHEN and CDR2 is SYDVKM. The V end was cut by 5 bases, the J end by 7 bases, with 15 bases between. The CDR3 reads CASSITGYSQPQHF. The DNA of the CDR3 is TGTGCCAGCAGTATAACAGGGTACAGCCAGCCCCAGCATTTT.

The chain is built from TRBV9 and TRBJ1-2, with TRBD1 identical over 9 bases. CDR3 length: 14 residues. Germline CDR1 is SGDLS and CDR2 is YYNGEE. J was trimmed by 8 bases and V by 3 bases; bases with no gene match: 8. The CDR3: CASSAGQGRRGYTF. CDR3 in DNA: TGTGCCAGCAGCGCCGGACAGGGGCGGCGGGGCTACACCTTC.

The gene calls are TRBV9 and TRBJ2-5; 10 bases are a match to TRBD2. This CDR3 contains 16 residues. Germline loops: CDR1 SGDLS, CDR2 YYNGEE. J gave up 5 bases and V 4 bases, and 11 bases lay outside the gene matches. CDR3: CASSPLSGRAEETQYF. The DNA of the CDR3 is TGTGCCAGCAGCCCCCTCAGCGGGAGGGCCGAGGAGACCCAGTACTTC. The variable domain in full, completed from reference TRBV9 and TRBJ2-5, reads DSGVTQTPKHLITATGQRVTLRCSPRSGDLSVYWYQQSLDQGLQFLIQYYNGEERAKGNILERFSAQQFPDLHSELNLSSLELGDSALYFCASSPLSGRAEETQYFGPGTRLLVL.

This sequence joins TRBV4-2 and TRBJ2-7, with 7 bases that match TRBD2. The ends lost 0 bases at V and 2 bases at J; junction bases unmatched: 7. This CDR3 contains 16 residues. CDR1 is LGHNA, CDR2 YNFKEQ, per germline. The CDR3 sequence is CASSQDASGEPYEQYF. The CDR3 nucleotides are TGTGCCAGCAGCCAAGATGCAAGCGGGGAGCCCTACGAGCAGTACTTC.

This chain links TRBV27 with TRBJ2-5; 8 bases align to TRBD1. Germline-derived CDR1 and CDR2 are MNHEY and SMNVEV (reference sequence). This CDR3 comprises 15 residues. V lost 2 bases, J lost 1 base, and 3 bases stayed unmatched. As DNA, the CDR3 is TGTGCCAGCAGTTTAGGGACAGGCGTCCAAGAGACCCAGTACTTC. Encoded protein: CASSLGTGVQETQYF.

The chain links TRBV27 to TRBJ2-2; D is unresolved. Germline CDR1 reads MNHEY; CDR2 reads SMNVEV (reference sequence). The germline V and J ends were trimmed by 5 bases and 4 bases, with 11 bases remaining between them. This CDR3 contains 14 residues. The CDR3 nucleotides are TGTGCCAGCAGTCTCCGATGGGCCACCGGGGAGCTGTTTTTT. Its protein product is CASSLRWATGELFF.

J is TRBJ1-2 and V is TRBV4-3; 8 nucleotides match TRBD1. CDR3 length: 13 amino acids. V was pared by 5 bases and J by 3 bases, with 2 bases of the junction left unmatched. The germline V gene has CDR1 LGHNA and CDR2 YSLEER. CDR3 sequence: CASSTDRDYGYTF. The DNA of the CDR3 is TGCGCCAGCAGCACGGACAGGGACTATGGCTACACCTTC.

The rearrangement joins TRBV6-5 to TRBJ1-2, with D perhaps TRBD1 (6 bases). This CDR3 has 13 residues. Germline V CDR1 and CDR2: MNHEY, SVGAGI. V was trimmed by 5 bases and J by 8 bases, leaving 15 bases between them. DNA of the CDR3: TGTGCCAGCAGTGATGTCCAGGGGAGAGGCTACACCTTC. Amino acids: CASSDVQGRGYTF.

The CDR3 reads CASSSVQVSYEQYF. For the CDR3, the DNA is TGTGCCAGCAGCTCGGTACAGGTTTCCTACGAGCAGTACTTC. This chain joins TRBV7-9 and TRBJ2-7, with D possibly being TRBD1 (5 bases). V lost 4 bases and J lost 1, with 11 bases in between. Germline loops: CDR1 SEHNR, CDR2 FQNEAQ (reference sequence). This CDR3 has 14 amino acids. Using reference TRBV7-9 and TRBJ2-7 for the parts outside the CDR3, the full variable domain is DTGVSQNPRHKITKRGQNVTFRCDPISEHNRLYWYRQTLGQGPEFLTYFQNEAQLEKSRLLSDRFSAERPKGSFSTLEIQRTEQGDSAMYLCASSSVQVSYEQYFGPGTRLTVT.

The CDR3 DNA follows: TGTGCCAGCAGCTGGACAGGGGGCGATGGCTACACCTTC. This gives the protein CASSWTGGDGYTF. V usage is TRBV5-4 and J usage is TRBJ1-2; 11 bases are shared with TRBD1. Trimming at V came to 3 bases and at J to 6 bases, leaving 1 base not matched to a gene. Germline CDR1 reads SGHNT; CDR2 reads YYREEE (reference sequence). This CDR3 comprises 13 residues.

The chain combines TRBV10-3 with TRBJ1-1, with unresolved D. CDR3 length: 11 amino acids. Trimming shortened V by 4 bases and J by 8 bases, and 8 bases separated the two germline ends. CDR1 is ENHRY, CDR2 SYGVKD, per germline. The CDR3 here is CAISGRGEAFF. DNA for the CDR3: TGTGCCATCAGTGGACGGGGAGAAGCTTTCTTT.

The chain joins TRBV6-6 to TRBJ1-5; no clear D. Germline loops: CDR1 MNHNY, CDR2 SVGAGI (reference sequence). The CDR3 is 16 residues long. V shed 0 bases and J shed 2 bases, with 11 bases lying between them. The CDR3 loop is CASSYSPGIGNQPQHF. Written as DNA, the CDR3 is TGTGCCAGCAGTTACTCTCCCGGGATTGGCAATCAGCCCCAGCATTTT.

This chain connects TRBV28 to TRBJ1-3; D not certain. The CDR3 extends over 12 amino acids. Trimming removed 6 bases from V and 4 bases from J, with 7 bases in between. CDR1 and CDR2 from the germline V gene are MDHEN and SYDVKM. CDR3 coding DNA: TGTGCCAGCAGCCCCCTAGGAAACACCATATATTTT. It codes for CASSPLGNTIYF.

V and J are TRBV6-1 and TRBJ2-2; 7 nucleotides agree with TRBD2. The length of the CDR3 is 14 residues. CDR1 and CDR2 from the germline V gene are MNHNS and SASEGT. Trimming took 7 bases from V and 3 from J; bases not matched to a gene: 5. The CDR3 region has the DNA TGTGCCAGCATGGGAGGGTACGACACCGGGGAGCTGTTTTTT. This sequence encodes CASMGGYDTGELFF.

The chain links TRBV19 to TRBJ2-1; D uncertain. Germline V CDR1 and CDR2: LNHDA, SQIVND (reference sequence). The CDR3 spans 14 residues. V was trimmed by 4 bases and J by 2 bases, leaving 9 bases between them. This chain's CDR3 is CASSNKMAYNEQFF. CDR3 nucleotide sequence: TGTGCCAGTAGTAACAAGATGGCCTACAATGAGCAGTTCTTC. Combining the CDR3 with reference TRBV19 and TRBJ2-1 gives the whole variable domain DGGITQSPKYLFRKEGQNVTLSCEQNLNHDAMYWYRQDPGQGLRLIYYSQIVNDFQKGDIAEGYSVSREKKESFPLTVTSAQKNPTAFYLCASSNKMAYNEQFFGPGTRLTVL.

The V call is TRBV2, the J call TRBJ1-1, with 8 bases that match TRBD1. The germline V gene has CDR1 SNHLY and CDR2 FYNNEI. Trimming took 7 bases from V and 6 from J; bases not matched to a gene: 13. The CDR3 is 15 residues long. Here the CDR3 DNA reads TGTGCCAGCACTCGGGACAGGCAAGGGGGTCCTGAAGCTTTCTTT. Translation: CASTRDRQGGPEAFF. Full variable domain (rest looked up from reference TRBV2 and TRBJ1-1): EPEVTQTPSHQVTQMGQEVILRCVPISNHLYFYWYRQILGQKVEFLVSFYNNEISEKSEIFDDQFSVERPDGSNFTLKIRSTKLEDSAMYFCASTRDRQGGPEAFFGQGTRLTVV.

The rearrangement links TRBV7-9 to TRBJ2-2; D is unclear. Germline CDR1 and CDR2: SEHNR and FQNEAQ (reference sequence). The CDR3 is made up of 12 amino acids. The V end was cut by 5 bases, the J end by 3 bases, with 4 bases between. CDR3 bases: TGTGCCAGCAGCCCCGACACCGGGGAGCTGTTTTTT. Its protein is CASSPDTGELFF.

The V and J genes are TRBV6-5 and TRBJ2-7; 7 nucleotides line up with TRBD2. After removal of 2 bases from V and 3 bases from J, the junction contained 4 bases not matched to a gene. The CDR3 totals 14 residues. Looked up from germline, CDR1 is MNHEY and CDR2 is SVGAGI. The CDR3 sequence: CASSYRGGVYEQYF. The CDR3 region has the DNA TGTGCCAGCAGTTACCGGGGAGGGGTCTACGAGCAGTACTTC.

The chain combines TRBV18 with TRBJ1-1; D may be TRBD1 (5 bases). This CDR3 spans 14 amino acids. Germline V gene data show CDR1 as KGHSH and CDR2 as LQKENI. Trimming pared 6 bases from V and 1 base from J, leaving 12 bases between. CDR3 sequence: CASSRSTANTEAFF. CDR3 bases: TGTGCCAGCTCGCGATCGACAGCGAACACTGAAGCTTTCTTT.